These 11 T cell receptor beta chains originate from one sample sequenced in a study of blood T cells in healthy people across ages. Alongside a J-beta primer mix, a sample-barcoded 5' primer served in a second PCR lasting roughly 6 to 11 cycles. TCRdb recomputed calls from the 5' RACE reads with MiXCR, one row per CDR3 protein. The sample yields over 1,200,000 distinct CDR3 sequences, 59% seen once. Sequencing was performed on blood. These receptor sequences come from a man younger than 35 in good health.

This clonotype was seen more than once but under ten times. The rearrangement links TRBV6-5 to TRBJ2-4; no definite D call. The J call is uncertain, as TRBJ2-5 better fits the DNA end. Germline assignment: CDR1 MNHEY and CDR2 SVGAGI. The CDR3 is made up of 13 amino acids. CDR3 DNA: TGTGCCAGCAGTTACTCCCCAAAAGAGACCCAGTACTTC. Its protein is CASSYSPKETQYF.

This clonotype has just a few counts. The chain carries TRBV5-6 and TRBJ2-4; TRBD2 matches 12 bases. The J call is doubtful: the DNA matches TRBJ2-7 better. Germline V gives CDR1 SGHDT, CDR2 YYEEEE. This CDR3 is 15 amino acids long. The DNA for the CDR3 is TGTGCCAGCAGCGGAACGACTAGCGGGAGCTACGAGCAGTACTTC. This sequence encodes CASSGTTSGSYEQYF.

The rearrangement links TRBV4-1 to TRBJ2-5, with 12 bases aligning to TRBD2. Per germline, CDR1 MGHRA and CDR2 YSYEKL. The CDR3 has 17 residues. Unmatched junction bases numbered 9, after V lost 2 bases and J lost 5 bases. The CDR3 DNA is TGCGCCAGCAGCCAAATCCTAGCGGGAGGGCCGGAGGAGACCCAGTACTTC. Its protein product is CASSQILAGGPEETQYF.

This chain connects TRBV7-2 to TRBJ2-7, with a tentative D call TRBD1 (5 bases). This CDR3 region has 16 residues. Trimming removed 1 base from V and 1 base from J, with 14 bases in between. From germline, CDR1 is SGHTA and CDR2 FQGNSA. CDR3 nucleotide sequence: TGTGCCAGCAGCTTAGGGACATCAAGCCTATCCTACGAGCAGTACTTC. Its translation is CASSLGTSSLSYEQYF.

This clonotype has more than one count but fewer than ten. The rearrangement joins TRBV3-1 to TRBJ2-7, with TRBD2 identical over 7 bases. The CDR3 length is 16 residues. Trimming removed 0 bases from V and 2 bases from J; junction bases left unmatched: 7. The germline V gene encodes CDR1 LGHDT and CDR2 YNNKEL (reference sequence). The CDR3 DNA reads TGTGCCAGCAGCCAAGATCCTGCGGGAGCCCCCTACGAGCAGTACTTC. Translated: CASSQDPAGAPYEQYF.

The V gene is TRBV25-1, the J gene TRBJ2-1; D tentatively fits TRBD1 or TRBD2 (5 bases each). The CDR3 sequence is 15 residues long. With 5 bases removed from V and 8 bases from J, the gap between germline ends came to 19 bases. Germline CDR1 is MGHDK and CDR2 is SYGVNS. Here the CDR3 reads CASSWGFGAIHEQFF. The CDR3 coding sequence is TGTGCCAGCAGTTGGGGCTTCGGGGCTATCCATGAGCAGTTCTTC.

V is TRBV10-3 and J is TRBJ2-5; D possibly uses TRBD1 or TRBD2 (10 bases each). CDR3 length: 18 amino acids. The germline V gene encodes CDR1 ENHRY and CDR2 SYGVKD. The V end lost 10 bases, the J end lost 1 base, and 28 bases lay between the germline ends. CDR3 nucleotides: TGTGCCACACGCCCGGGACAGGGGCTAGCGGGGGTCCAAGAGACCCAGTACTTC. Residues: CATRPGQGLAGVQETQYF.

The chain combines TRBV4-3 with TRBJ2-7; 12 bases are a match to TRBD2. J was trimmed by 4 bases and V by 0 bases; bases with no gene match: 7. Germline CDR1 and CDR2: LGHNA and YSLEER. The CDR3 consists of 17 residues. DNA of the CDR3: TGCGCCAGCAGCCAAGATCGGTGGACTAGCGGGGCTTACGAGCAGTACTTC. It translates to CASSQDRWTSGAYEQYF.

The chain uses TRBV15 and TRBJ2-3; 8 bases map to TRBD2. Germline trimming cut 1 base from V and 3 bases from J; bases unmatched to any gene: 6. CDR1 and CDR2 from the germline V gene are LNHNV and YYDKDF (reference sequence). This CDR3 has 16 amino acids. The CDR3 bases are TGTGCCACCAGCAGAGTGGCGGGGGGCGGAACAGATACGCAGTATTTT. Residues: CATSRVAGGGTDTQYF.

This clonotype showed up just a few times. The V gene is TRBV5-1, the J gene TRBJ2-1; a possible D gene is TRBD2 (6 bases). Between the trimmed V and J ends, which lost 6 bases and 6 bases, there was a span of 13 bases. This CDR3 contains 13 residues. CDR1 SGHRS and CDR2 YFSETQ come from the germline V gene. The CDR3 region is CASNLGGTNEQFF. The CDR3 DNA follows: TGCGCCAGCAACTTAGGAGGGACCAATGAGCAGTTCTTC.

The chain uses TRBV7-2 and TRBJ2-3; 7 bases line up with TRBD2. The germline gives CDR1 SGHTA, CDR2 FQGNSA. Trimming at V came to 2 bases and at J to 9 bases, leaving 11 bases not matched to a gene. CDR3 length: 15 residues. CDR3 amino acids: CASSLFLRGNRTQYF. DNA of the CDR3: TGTGCCAGCAGCTTATTTTTGCGGGGGAATCGGACGCAGTATTTT.